The next 28 T cell receptor beta chains were all read from a single sample in a study of human T cells and chemical hapten exposure. Each CDR3 protein is one row after TCRdb ran MiXCR on the RACE reads. Of some 110,000 distinct CDR3 sequences in the sample, approximately 12% were seen once. Time point denoted: pre-sensitization, week 0. Indicated treatment: therapeutic diphenylcyclopropenone sensitization with weekly scalp DPC. The source material was whole blood, sampled in connection with sensitization to the hapten diphenylcyclopropenone (DPC). These receptors were taken from a woman aged 50 to 65 with alopecia areata. Some clones in this sample may be carry-over from other donors' samples.

CDR3 in DNA: TGTGCCAGCAGGGGGACAAATGACAATGAGCAGTTCTTC. Its protein product is CASRGTNDNEQFF. The chain has TRBV3-1 and TRBJ2-1, with D perhaps matching TRBD1 (6 bases). V was cut by 6 bases and J by 5 bases, with 11 bases left in between. This CDR3 comprises 13 residues. Per germline, CDR1 LGHDT and CDR2 YNNKEL (reference sequence).

This clonotype has ten or more counts. The gene calls are TRBV11-3 and TRBJ2-3; 7 nucleotides line up with TRBD1. Germline lookup yields CDR1 SGHNT and CDR2 YENEEA. V gave up 4 bases and J gave up 7 bases; unmatched junction bases: 8. This CDR3 comprises 14 residues. In DNA form, the CDR3 reads TGTGCCAGCAGCTCCGTTAACAGGGGACATACGCAGTATTTT. Its protein product is CASSSVNRGHTQYF. Full variable domain (remainder filled in from reference TRBV11-3 and TRBJ2-3): EAGVVQSPRYKIIEKKQPVAFWCNPISGHNTLYWYLQNLGQGPELLIRYENEEAVDDSQLPKDRFSAERLKGVDSTLKIQPAELGDSAVYLCASSSVNRGHTQYFGPGTRLTVL.

The J gene is TRBJ2-7, the V gene TRBV6-1, with D hard to call. CDR3 length equals 15 residues. CDR1 is MNHNS, CDR2 SASEGT, per germline. Trimming cost V 0 bases and J 0 bases, with 9 bases left between them. The CDR3 spells CASSEARILSYEQYF. CDR3 DNA: TGTGCCAGCAGTGAAGCGCGGATCCTCTCCTACGAGCAGTACTTC.

This clonotype was seen many times. J is TRBJ2-4 and V is TRBV6-1, with 10 bases identical to TRBD1. CDR1 MNHNS and CDR2 SASEGT come from the germline V gene. V shed 0 bases, J shed 7 bases, and the junction held 6 bases outside the gene matches. The CDR3 is 16 residues long. This CDR3 is CASSEAEGQGRNIQYF. CDR3 coding DNA: TGTGCCAGCAGTGAAGCAGAGGGACAGGGGAGGAACATTCAGTACTTC.

This clonotype was observed a handful of times. V gene TRBV6-1 combines with J gene TRBJ2-5; D remains ambiguous. V was shortened by 8 bases and J by 4 bases, with 14 bases between the two germline ends. This CDR3 region has 13 residues. CDR1 MNHNS and CDR2 SASEGT come from the germline V gene. CDR3 bases: TGTGCCAGCTCAGAAGGGATAAGAGAGACCCAGTACTTC. It is translated as CASSEGIRETQYF.

This clonotype occurred many times. V gene TRBV11-2 combines with J gene TRBJ2-5, with TRBD2 matching over 7 bases. The length of the CDR3 is 15 residues. CDR1 is SGHAT and CDR2 is FQNNGV in the germline V gene. V was clipped by 5 bases and J by 4 bases; unmatched bases: 10. The CDR3 sequence is CASSVSGTYTETQYF. DNA of the CDR3: TGTGCCAGCAGCGTGAGCGGGACGTATACAGAGACCCAGTACTTC.

This rearrangement joins TRBV7-6 to TRBJ1-5; D is unclear. The CDR3 runs 15 residues. The germline V gene encodes CDR1 SGHVS and CDR2 FNYEAQ. Trimming stripped 2 bases from V and 3 bases from J, with 11 bases between. Here the CDR3 reads CASSLQSGLNQPQHF. CDR3 in DNA: TGTGCCAGCAGCTTACAAAGCGGCCTCAATCAGCCCCAGCATTTT.

This clonotype was seen only a few times. This chain joins TRBV7-6 and TRBJ2-7; TRBD2 matches 7 bases. The germline V gene has CDR1 SGHVS and CDR2 FNYEAQ. The CDR3 sequence is 16 residues long. With 3 bases clipped from V and 3 bases from J, the junction kept 11 bases outside the gene matches. As DNA, the CDR3 is TGTGCCAGCAGCTTGGGGGGGGACGCCCAGGTCTACGAGCAGTACTTC. Translated, it gives CASSLGGDAQVYEQYF. Drawing the rest from reference TRBV7-6 and TRBJ2-7, the complete variable domain is GAGVSQSPRYKVTKRGQDVALRCDPISGHVSLYWYRQALGQGPEFLTYFNYEAQQDKSGLPNDRFSAERPEGSISTLTIQRTEQRDSAMYRCASSLGGDAQVYEQYFGPGTRLTVT.

This clonotype was detected only a few times. The chain couples TRBV7-2 to TRBJ2-7, with D unclear. The germline gives CDR1 SGHTA, CDR2 FQGNSA. Trimming pared 1 base from V and 6 bases from J, leaving 7 bases between. This CDR3 has 12 residues. CDR3 loop: CASSLDVREQYF. For the CDR3, the DNA is TGTGCCAGCAGCTTAGATGTCCGCGAGCAGTACTTC.

This chain uses TRBV19 with TRBJ2-3; maybe TRBD1 (5 bases). Deletions cut 8 bases from V and 2 bases from J, with 11 bases between. The CDR3 loop spans 13 amino acids. In germline, CDR1 is LNHDA, CDR2 SQIVND (reference sequence). This chain's CDR3 is CASGQGVTDTQYF. CDR3 sequence (DNA): TGTGCCAGTGGCCAGGGCGTCACAGATACGCAGTATTTT.

The V gene is TRBV6-6, the J gene TRBJ1-1, with 7 bases aligning to TRBD1. Germline V lookup: CDR1 MNHNY, CDR2 SVGAGI (reference sequence). Trimming at V came to 6 bases and at J to 8 bases, leaving 12 bases not matched to a gene. The CDR3 loop spans 14 amino acids. The CDR3 spells CASRGTVAGGEAFF. As DNA, the CDR3 is TGTGCCAGCAGGGGGACCGTGGCAGGGGGAGAAGCTTTCTTT.

This clonotype was counted a few times. V and J are TRBV28 and TRBJ2-7; D unclear. V lost 6 bases and J 5 bases, leaving 5 bases between the germline ends. The CDR3 consists of 10 residues. Germline CDR1 MDHEN, CDR2 SYDVKM. In DNA, the CDR3 is TGTGCCAGCAGGGGCCACGAGCAGTACTTC. It is translated as CASRGHEQYF.

This clonotype was observed a handful of times. The gene calls are TRBV9 and TRBJ2-2; D is perhaps TRBD1 (6 bases). Germline V gene data show CDR1 as SGDLS and CDR2 as YYNGEE. CDR3 length: 14 residues. Trimming stripped 3 bases from V and 5 bases from J, with 11 bases between. The DNA for the CDR3 is TGTGCCAGCAGCGGACAGGTTTTGACCGGGGAGCTGTTTTTT. This sequence encodes CASSGQVLTGELFF.

The chain links TRBV5-1 to TRBJ2-5; tentatively, D is TRBD1 or TRBD2 (5 bases each). Germline values: CDR1 SGHRS, CDR2 YFSETQ. The ends were cut back, 2 bases at V and 4 bases at J, with 15 bases in the middle. The CDR3 runs to 15 residues. The CDR3 bases are TGCGCCAGCAGCTTTGGTCCCGGGACGGGAGAGACCCAGTACTTC. Protein sequence: CASSFGPGTGETQYF.

This clonotype appeared many times. This chain joins TRBV18 and TRBJ1-5; no reliable D call. The ends were cut back, 3 bases at V and 4 bases at J, with 16 bases in the middle. Looked up from germline, CDR1 is KGHSH and CDR2 is LQKENI. The CDR3 has 16 residues. CDR3 in DNA: TGTGCCAGCTCACCTTCGACGGGAACGGAGAATCAGCCCCAGCATTTT. The encoded protein is CASSPSTGTENQPQHF.

V and J are TRBV19 and TRBJ1-3, with D tentatively TRBD1 (5 bases). The CDR3 consists of 16 residues. Looked up from germline, CDR1 is LNHDA and CDR2 is SQIVND (reference sequence). Trimming pared 3 bases from V and 2 bases from J, leaving 14 bases between. The CDR3 nucleotides are TGTGCCAGTAGTATCTGGACAACGGTTCCTGGAAACACCATATATTTT. It is translated as CASSIWTTVPGNTIYF.

The V call is TRBV6-5, the J call TRBJ1-6, with D hard to call. CDR1 MNHEY and CDR2 SVGAGI come from the germline V gene. This CDR3 has 14 residues. V was shortened by 3 bases and J by 7 bases, with 10 bases between the two germline ends. CDR3 sequence: CASSYLEGNSPLHF. CDR3 DNA sequence: TGTGCCAGCAGTTATTTAGAGGGAAATTCACCCCTCCACTTT.

The J gene is TRBJ1-1, the V gene TRBV28; D is unresolved. The germline V gene has CDR1 MDHEN and CDR2 SYDVKM. CDR3 length equals 13 residues. The ends were cut back, 4 bases at V and 7 bases at J, with 13 bases in the middle. Here the CDR3 DNA reads TGTGCCAGCAGTTCGGCTCTTTACAATGAAGCTTTCTTT. Amino acids: CASSSALYNEAFF. The whole variable domain, remainder taken from reference TRBV28 and TRBJ1-1, is DVKVTQSSRYLVKRTGEKVFLECVQDMDHENMFWYRQDPGLGLRLIYFSYDVKMKEKGDIPEGYSVSREKKERFSLILESASTNQTSMYLCASSSALYNEAFFGQGTRLTVV.

This clonotype was counted only a few times. The DNA for the CDR3 is TGTGCCAGCAGCTTGGTGACAGGGGGCGGCACAGATACGCAGTATTTT. Translating it yields CASSLVTGGGTDTQYF. The chain is built from TRBV5-6 and TRBJ2-3; 10 bases match TRBD1. This CDR3 is 16 amino acids long. The ends lost 0 bases at V and 1 base at J; junction bases unmatched: 2. Per the germline V gene, CDR1 is SGHDT and CDR2 is YYEEEE.

The sample holds a few counts of this clonotype. The V gene is TRBV28, the J gene TRBJ1-3; D may be TRBD1 (6 bases). The V gene lost 7 bases and the J gene lost 0 bases, with 13 bases spanning the gap. The CDR3 extends over 15 amino acids. The germline V gene has CDR1 MDHEN and CDR2 SYDVKM. The CDR3 nucleotides read TGTGCCAGCACTTCCCGGGGGGCCTCTGGAAACACCATATATTTT. Translation: CASTSRGASGNTIYF.

This clonotype was recorded a few times. The rearrangement links TRBV20-1 to TRBJ1-4; D uncertain. Trimming stripped 5 bases from V and 12 bases from J, with 19 bases between. The germline gives CDR1 DFQATT, CDR2 SNEGSKA (reference sequence). This CDR3 region has 13 residues. The CDR3 spells CSAYDIGMAELFF. The CDR3 nucleotides read TGCAGTGCTTATGACATCGGAATGGCGGAACTGTTTTTT.

V usage is TRBV25-1 and J usage is TRBJ1-1; D may be TRBD1 (6 bases). Germline CDR1 reads MGHDK; CDR2 reads SYGVNS. The CDR3 has 13 amino acids. V gave up 9 bases and J gave up 6 bases, with 17 bases separating them. CDR3 residues: CASSGEGNAEAFF. The CDR3 DNA follows: TGTGCCAGTTCAGGGGAGGGAAACGCTGAAGCTTTCTTT.

This clonotype has a handful of counts. V and J are TRBV19 and TRBJ1-4, with D uncertain. V was clipped by 5 bases and J by 11 bases, with 9 bases between them. The germline gives CDR1 LNHDA, CDR2 SQIVND (reference sequence). This CDR3 has 11 residues. The CDR3 here is CASSYRAKLFF. The DNA of the CDR3 is TGTGCCAGTAGTTACCGGGCCAAACTGTTTTTT. Drawing the rest from reference TRBV19 and TRBJ1-4, the complete variable domain is DGGITQSPKYLFRKEGQNVTLSCEQNLNHDAMYWYRQDPGQGLRLIYYSQIVNDFQKGDIAEGYSVSREKKESFPLTVTSAQKNPTAFYLCASSYRAKLFFGSGTQLSVL.

The CDR3 DNA reads as TGTGCCAGCAGTTTATCTTTTGATTCACCCCTCCACTTT. Translated: CASSLSFDSPLHF. The J gene is TRBJ1-6, the V gene TRBV27; D uncertain. Trimming cost V 0 bases and J 8 bases, with 5 bases left between them. Germline V gene data show CDR1 as MNHEY and CDR2 as SMNVEV (reference sequence). The CDR3 is 13 amino acids.

This clonotype was recorded a few times. The genes are TRBV18 and TRBJ2-5; D may be TRBD2 (6 bases). V dropped 5 bases and J dropped 2 bases, with 9 bases sitting between them. CDR3 length equals 13 residues. Germline V gene data show CDR1 as KGHSH and CDR2 as LQKENI. The CDR3 DNA reads TGTGCCAGCTCAAACGGACTACAAGAGACCCAGTACTTC. Protein product: CASSNGLQETQYF.

The rearrangement joins TRBV19 to TRBJ2-7, with 8 bases fitting TRBD2. J lost 3 bases, V lost 0 bases, and 10 bases had no gene match. The V gene's germline CDR1 is LNHDA and CDR2 SQIVND (reference sequence). The CDR3 has 17 residues. CDR3 sequence: CASSIDRGGGNHYEQYF. The CDR3 nucleotides read TGTGCCAGTAGTATAGATCGTGGCGGGGGGAACCACTACGAGCAGTACTTC.

The V and J genes are TRBV2 and TRBJ1-1; D is ambiguous. The CDR3 length is 11 residues. V was cut by 2 bases and J by 9 bases, with 7 bases left in between. CDR1 is SNHLY, CDR2 FYNNEI, per germline. The CDR3 nucleotides are TGTGCCAGCAGTGAATTTTCTCAAGCTTTCTTT. This translates into CASSEFSQAFF.

This rearrangement joins TRBV25-1 to TRBJ2-5; TRBD2 is a possible D gene (6 bases). The germline V gene encodes CDR1 MGHDK and CDR2 SYGVNS. The CDR3 is made up of 15 amino acids. The V and J ends lost 3 bases and 2 bases respectively, with 13 bases between them. This chain's CDR3 is CASSDQAGLQETQYF. CDR3 in DNA: TGTGCCAGCAGTGATCAAGCGGGCTTACAAGAGACCCAGTACTTC.